The 27 T cell receptor beta chains below were found in one sample sequenced in a study of blood T cell repertoires in COVID-19. The protocol was immunoSEQ multiplex PCR, while the TCRdb copy is restricted to in-frame clones and leaves out a portion. Counted here are some 200,000 clones, approximately 85% occurring once; the ten biggest clones make up more than 2%. The material sequenced was peripheral blood. The source of these receptors is a woman in her 70s with COVID-19, enrolled during active disease.

This rearrangement joins TRBV7-2 to TRBJ1-5; TRBD1 agrees at 7 bases. The junction had 16 bases not matched to a gene; V was cut back by 6 bases and J by 2 bases. Germline V gives CDR1 SGHTA, CDR2 FQGNSA. This CDR3 has 18 residues. The CDR3 region is CASSLTGTGGNGNQPQHF. CDR3 nucleotides: TGTGCCAGCAGTTTGACAGGGACGGGAGGGAATGGCAATCAGCCCCAGCATTTT.

The chain uses TRBV19 and TRBJ1-4; D ambiguous. Trimming left V 6 bases short and J 15 bases short, with 20 bases between. The germline V gene encodes CDR1 LNHDA and CDR2 SQIVND (reference sequence). This CDR3 has 13 amino acids. The CDR3 DNA reads TGTGCCAGTAGCCCGGCCGGGAAGGAGGAGATGTTTTTT. Its protein product is CASSPAGKEEMFF. Using reference TRBV19 and TRBJ1-4 for the parts outside the CDR3, the full variable domain is DGGITQSPKYLFRKEGQNVTLSCEQNLNHDAMYWYRQDPGQGLRLIYYSQIVNDFQKGDIAEGYSVSREKKESFPLTVTSAQKNPTAFYLCASSPAGKEEMFFGSGTQLSVL.

CDR3 bases: TGCGCCAGCAGCTTGGGGTCGCAGCGGGGGTTCCGTTACAATGAGCAGTTCTTC. It codes for CASSLGSQRGFRYNEQFF. This rearrangement joins TRBV5-1 to TRBJ2-1; 8 bases align to TRBD2. The germline CDR1 and CDR2 sequences are SGHRS and YFSETQ. This CDR3 is built from 18 residues. V lost 0 bases, J lost 4 bases, and 12 bases stayed unmatched.

The chain recombines TRBV6-5 with TRBJ2-7, with 7 bases lining up with TRBD1. This CDR3 has 11 residues. The junction had 0 bases not matched to a gene; V was cut back by 8 bases and J by 2 bases. CDR1 and CDR2 from the germline V gene are MNHEY and SVGAGI. CDR3 coding DNA: TGTGCCAGCGGACAGGCCTACGAGCAGTACTTC. Its protein product is CASGQAYEQYF.

The CDR3 bases are TGTGCCTGGAGTGTCGGAGACAGGGGAGGAGGAGGCTACACCTTC. This sequence encodes CAWSVGDRGGGGYTF. V and J are TRBV30 and TRBJ1-2; 8 bases align to TRBD1. V lost 0 bases, J lost 8 bases, and 11 bases stayed unmatched. From germline, CDR1 is GTSNPN and CDR2 SVGIG (reference sequence). The CDR3 is 15 amino acids.

V gene TRBV19 combines with J gene TRBJ2-2, with 9 bases that match TRBD1. Germline CDR1 is LNHDA and CDR2 is SQIVND (reference sequence). The CDR3 spans 15 residues. Unmatched junction bases numbered 4, after V lost 4 bases and J lost 4 bases. CDR3 in amino acids: CASSRGQGTTGELFF. For the CDR3, the DNA is TGTGCCAGTAGTAGGGGACAGGGTACCACCGGGGAGCTGTTTTTT.

V and J are TRBV12-3 or TRBV12-4 and TRBJ1-3, with unresolved D. Trimming shortened V by 8 bases and J by 0 bases, and 5 bases separated the two germline ends. CDR3 length: 12 amino acids. The CDR3: CASRYSGNTIYF. As DNA, the CDR3 is TGTGCCAGCCGCTACTCTGGAAACACCATATATTTT.

This chain connects TRBV7-2 to TRBJ1-6; 8 nucleotides line up with TRBD1. This CDR3 region has 15 residues. CDR1 is SGHTA, CDR2 FQGNSA, per germline. With 1 base clipped from V and 7 bases from J, the junction kept 3 bases outside the gene matches. The CDR3 here is CASSLVTGENSPLHF. Here the CDR3 DNA reads TGTGCCAGCAGCTTAGTGACAGGGGAGAATTCACCCCTCCACTTT.

This chain links TRBV6-2 or TRBV6-3 with TRBJ2-3; the D gene is possibly TRBD1 (6 bases). V shed 2 bases and J shed 5 bases, with 14 bases lying between them. This CDR3 contains 15 residues. CDR1 and CDR2 from the germline V gene are MNHEY and SVGEGT. CDR3 sequence reads: CASSYKYRDEDTQYF. In DNA, the CDR3 is TGTGCCAGCAGTTACAAGTACAGGGATGAAGATACGCAGTATTTT.

J is TRBJ1-4 and V is TRBV7-6; TRBD1 aligns across 7 bases. The V gene end was trimmed by 0 bases and the J gene end by 1 base; junction bases not matched to a gene: 2. Per the germline V gene, CDR1 is SGHVS and CDR2 is FNYEAQ. CDR3 length equals 16 residues. CDR3 amino acids: CASSLAQGRTNEKLFF. The CDR3, as DNA: TGTGCCAGCAGCTTAGCACAGGGGAGAACTAATGAAAAACTGTTTTTT.

As DNA, the CDR3 is TGTGCCAGCAGCTCGTACGACAGTAATGAAAAACTGTTTTTT. This sequence encodes CASSSYDSNEKLFF. The chain links TRBV13 to TRBJ1-4, with TRBD1 as a possible D gene (5 bases). The CDR3 consists of 14 residues. The V end was cut by 4 bases, the J end by 4 bases, with 10 bases between. Germline V gene lookup returns CDR1 PRHDT and CDR2 FYEKMQ (reference sequence).

The chain has TRBV5-1 and TRBJ1-1; 8 nucleotides line up with TRBD1. V trimming: 4 bases; J trimming: 4 bases; junction bases outside the gene matches: 9. The CDR3 sequence is 15 residues long. The germline gives CDR1 SGHRS, CDR2 YFSETQ. CDR3 sequence (DNA): TGCGCCAGCAGCCCCCTCGACAGGGGTCGCACTGAAGCTTTCTTT. Translated: CASSPLDRGRTEAFF. The complete variable domain, with remaining parts taken from reference TRBV5-1 and TRBJ1-1, reads KAGVTQTPRYLIKTRGQQVTLSCSPISGHRSVSWYQQTPGQGLQFLFEYFSETQRNKGNFPGRFSGRQFSNSRSEMNVSTLELGDSALYLCASSPLDRGRTEAFFGQGTRLTVV.

This sequence joins TRBV6-5 and TRBJ1-3; D ambiguous. The CDR3 runs to 13 residues. V dropped 1 base and J dropped 8 bases, with 9 bases sitting between them. The germline V gene encodes CDR1 MNHEY and CDR2 SVGAGI. The chain's CDR3 is CASSYLAGDTIYF. CDR3 in DNA: TGTGCCAGCAGTTACTTGGCCGGAGACACCATATATTTT.

The rearrangement joins TRBV5-4 to TRBJ1-2; the D gene is possibly TRBD1 (5 bases). Germline V gene data show CDR1 as SGHNT and CDR2 as YYREEE (reference sequence). The CDR3 contains 14 residues. Trimming took off 4 bases at V and 4 bases at J, with 14 bases between the two ends. As DNA, the CDR3 is TGTGCCAGCAGCGCCGGGGGGGGAGGCTATGGCTACACCTTC. Translated: CASSAGGGGYGYTF.

This clone was seen only once. V gene TRBV6-5 combines with J gene TRBJ1-1; TRBD1 might be the D (5 bases). CDR1 MNHEY and CDR2 SVGAGI come from the germline V gene. Trimming stripped 4 bases from V and 4 bases from J, with 13 bases between. The CDR3 spans 14 residues. CDR3 sequence reads: CASSLAGEGTEAFF. The CDR3 region has the DNA TGTGCCAGCAGTTTGGCGGGGGAGGGCACTGAAGCTTTCTTT.

The V gene is TRBV12-3 or TRBV12-4, the J gene TRBJ1-2; 8 nucleotides line up with TRBD1. This CDR3 has 13 residues. The junction had 6 bases not matched to a gene; V was cut back by 5 bases and J by 7 bases. CDR3 region: CASSLDRVLGYTF. DNA of the CDR3: TGTGCCAGCAGTCTGGACAGGGTACTTGGCTACACCTTC.

This clone was recorded only once. J is TRBJ1-2 and V is TRBV6-5, with 8 bases that match TRBD1. This CDR3 region has 14 residues. CDR1 and CDR2 from the germline V gene are MNHEY and SVGAGI. The V segment lost 6 bases and the J segment 4 bases; nucleotides outside the gene matches: 7. The CDR3 DNA sequence: TGTGCCAGCAGCGTGGACAGGGCCCCCTATGGCTACACCTTC. Its translation is CASSVDRAPYGYTF.

This clone was counted a few times. The rearrangement uses TRBV5-1 and TRBJ2-3; 9 nucleotides align to TRBD2. Germline V gives CDR1 SGHRS, CDR2 YFSETQ. The CDR3 loop spans 18 amino acids. V lost 0 bases to trimming and J lost 0 bases; unmatched junction nucleotides: 8. The DNA for the CDR3 is TGCGCCAGCAGCTTGGATGGGCGGGAGGGCCGGAGCACAGATACGCAGTATTTT. This sequence encodes CASSLDGREGRSTDTQYF.

The rearrangement links TRBV9 to TRBJ2-1; 9 positions match TRBD2. This CDR3 is 16 amino acids long. Losses at the gene ends were 0 bases for V and 4 bases for J; bases not matched to a gene: 5. In germline, CDR1 is SGDLS, CDR2 YYNGEE. The DNA of the CDR3 is TGTGCCAGCAGCGTAGTGGGACTAGCACCGTACAATGAGCAGTTCTTC. Its translation: CASSVVGLAPYNEQFF.

V is TRBV15 and J is TRBJ1-1; D gene uncertain. Germline lookup yields CDR1 LNHNV and CDR2 YYDKDF (reference sequence). The germline V and J ends were trimmed by 0 bases and 6 bases, with 2 bases remaining between them. The CDR3 is made up of 11 amino acids. In DNA, the CDR3 is TGTGCCACCAGCAGAGACGCTGAAGCTTTCTTT. It yields the protein CATSRDAEAFF.

The genes are TRBV6-4 and TRBJ2-5, with D perhaps matching TRBD2 (6 bases). V lost 6 bases, J lost 1 base, and 9 bases lay in between. Germline CDR1 is MRHNA and CDR2 is SNTAGT. The CDR3 covers 13 residues. CDR3 protein: CASSRELQETQYF. The DNA for the CDR3 is TGTGCCAGCAGCCGGGAGCTCCAAGAGACCCAGTACTTC.

The genes are TRBV27 and TRBJ1-2, with D possibly TRBD1 on 5 matching bases. V was clipped by 2 bases and J by 3 bases, with 10 bases between them. CDR1 and CDR2 from the germline V gene are MNHEY and SMNVEV (reference sequence). The CDR3 extends over 14 amino acids. The CDR3 DNA sequence: TGTGCCAGCAGTTTAGGGGGGGATTACTATGGCTACACCTTC. Protein: CASSLGGDYYGYTF.

J is TRBJ2-7 and V is TRBV7-9; no clear D gene. Trimming pared 5 bases from V and 2 bases from J, leaving 10 bases between. From germline, CDR1 is SEHNR and CDR2 FQNEAQ (reference sequence). The CDR3 spans 13 residues. The CDR3, as DNA: TGTGCCAGCAGCCCCCCCCGAGCCTACGAGCAGTACTTC. It specifies CASSPPRAYEQYF.

V usage is TRBV5-5 and J usage is TRBJ2-1; 11 bases fit TRBD2. The CDR3 extends over 17 amino acids. V dropped 0 bases and J dropped 6; count of bases not matched to a gene: 8. CDR1 is SGHKS and CDR2 is YYEKEE in the germline V gene (reference sequence). CDR3 loop: CASSLGLAGHFFNEQFF. Here the CDR3 DNA reads TGTGCCAGCAGCTTGGGACTAGCGGGGCACTTCTTCAATGAGCAGTTCTTC.

V and J are TRBV14 and TRBJ2-7; 7 positions agree with TRBD1. V lost 4 bases to trimming and J lost 9 bases; unmatched junction nucleotides: 15. Germline lookup yields CDR1 SGHDN and CDR2 FVKESK. The CDR3 loop spans 15 amino acids. The CDR3 reads CASSPTGTVALWQYF. The CDR3, as DNA: TGTGCCAGCAGCCCCACCGGGACAGTGGCCTTGTGGCAGTACTTC.

V is TRBV6-1 and J is TRBJ1-1; D is ambiguous. Deletions cut 2 bases from V and 9 bases from J, with 13 bases between. Per the germline V gene, CDR1 is MNHNS and CDR2 is SASEGT. CDR3 length equals 13 residues. The CDR3 DNA follows: TGTGCCAGCAGTGAATTCCTCTATTTGAAAGCTTTCTTT. It encodes CASSEFLYLKAFF.

This chain uses TRBV12-3 or TRBV12-4 with TRBJ1-1; D gene uncertain. Trimming shortened V by 5 bases and J by 0 bases, and 7 bases separated the two germline ends. The CDR3 runs to 13 residues. The CDR3 loop is CASSLILNTEAFF. CDR3 DNA sequence: TGTGCCAGCAGTCTAATCCTGAACACTGAAGCTTTCTTT.